This T cell receptor beta chain came from a study of T cell repertoires in cytomegalovirus infection. Across the study: Recently identified HLA-C-restricted CMV epitopes were among the peptides used. It was the public TCR beta signatures that indicated both CMV infection and matching HLA type.

Findings and limits, study-wide: Identification of carriers of CMV plus the relevant HLA was achieved through cumulative public TCR beta family frequency. CMV-specific HLA-C-restricted TCR beta clonotypes dominated the ex vivo response.

The CDR3 length is 14 residues. From germline, CDR1 is SGHVS and CDR2 FQNEAQ. V lost 5 bases and J lost 3, with 14 bases in between. One entry per CDR3 protein, called by TCRdb with MiXCR from the reads. Here the sample spans approximately 1,000,000 distinct CDR3 sequences, more than 25% being singletons. On this clonotype: The antigen is not known.

The V call is TRBV7-8, the J call TRBJ2-7; D perhaps matches TRBD1 (5 bases). The source was cultured CD8+ T cells from PBMCs, collected from culture after CMV antigen stimulation. This TCR was sampled from a human donor in good health (CMV status not recorded). Some clones in this sample may be carry-over from other donors' samples. This CDR3 reads CASSARVSSYEQYF. Written as DNA, the CDR3 is TGTGCCAGCAGCGCCAGGGTGTCGAGCTACGAGCAGTACTTC.